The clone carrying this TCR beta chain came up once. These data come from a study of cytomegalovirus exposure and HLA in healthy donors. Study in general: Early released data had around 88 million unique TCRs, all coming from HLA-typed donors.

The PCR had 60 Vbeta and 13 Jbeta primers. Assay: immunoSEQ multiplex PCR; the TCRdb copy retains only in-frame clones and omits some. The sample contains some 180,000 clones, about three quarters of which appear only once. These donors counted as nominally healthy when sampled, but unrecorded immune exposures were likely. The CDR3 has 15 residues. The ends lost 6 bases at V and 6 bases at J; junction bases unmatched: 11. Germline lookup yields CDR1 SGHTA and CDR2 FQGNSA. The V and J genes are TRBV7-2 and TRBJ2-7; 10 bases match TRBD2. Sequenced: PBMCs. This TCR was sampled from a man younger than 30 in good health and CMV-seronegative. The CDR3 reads CASSLYRAGGREQYF. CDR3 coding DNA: TGTGCCAGCAGTTTATATCGAGCGGGGGGGCGCGAGCAGTACTTC.